Listed below are T cell receptor beta chains from one sample, sequenced in a study of control samples from healthy donors and cancer patients. Repertoires were generated with immunoSEQ multiplex PCR, while TCRdb's copy carries only in-frame clones and drops some. The profile shows about 82,000 clones, roughly 94% of them singletons. Material: blood. These receptor sequences come from a woman younger than 30 in good health. Each CDR3 is given with its conserved first and last residue. A D gene is named only where the DNA matches it firmly. Rows give clone size only sometimes, using once, few, many, or a class for an expanded clone.

j_call,v_call,d_call,clone_size,cdr3_aa,cdr3_nt
TRBJ2-7,TRBV14,NA,NA,CASSQSGSGPYSYEQYF,TGTGCCAGCAGCCAAAGTGGTTCGGGTCCCTACTCCTACGAGCAGTACTTC
TRBJ2-2,TRBV9,NA,NA,CASSNLQISNTGELFF,TGTGCCAGCAGCAACTTACAGATATCGAACACCGGGGAGCTGTTTTTT
TRBJ1-5,TRBV19,TRBD1,NA,CASTKLTGEAQPQHF,TGTGCCAGTACCAAACTTACAGGGGAAGCTCAGCCCCAGCATTTT
TRBJ1-2,TRBV5-4,NA,NA,CASSLNGNGYTF,TGTGCCAGCAGCTTGAACGGGAATGGCTACACCTTC
TRBJ2-5,TRBV20-1,NA,NA,CSASRPSQETQYF,TGCAGTGCTAGTCGTCCTAGCCAAGAGACCCAGTACTTC
TRBJ2-7,TRBV19,TRBD2,NA,CASSVGLGVLYEQYF,TGTGCCAGTAGTGTGGGACTAGGTGTGCTATACGAGCAGTACTTC
TRBJ1-1,TRBV5-1,NA,NA,CASSRTGRAGRGTEAFF,TGCGCCAGCAGCCGAACAGGACGTGCGGGCAGGGGCACTGAAGCTTTCTTT
TRBJ2-3,TRBV5-1,NA,NA,CASSLLGGSTDTQYF,TGCGCCAGCAGCTTGCTGGGGGGAAGCACAGATACGCAGTATTTT
TRBJ1-1,TRBV4-2,NA,NA,CASSQEAGRINEAFF,TGTGCCAGCAGCCAAGAGGCAGGGAGGATCAATGAAGCTTTCTTT
TRBJ1-2,TRBV7-9,NA,NA,CASSLLLGIAYGYTF,TGTGCCAGCAGCTTATTGCTGGGTATCGCCTATGGCTACACCTTC
TRBJ1-5,TRBV28,NA,NA,CASSTFPGPGQPQHF,TGTGCCAGCAGTACCTTTCCGGGCCCCGGACAGCCCCAGCATTTT
TRBJ2-5,TRBV10-2,TRBD2,NA,CASSETGLAVETQYF,TGCGCCAGCAGTGAGACCGGACTAGCCGTGGAGACCCAGTACTTC
TRBJ2-7,TRBV9,NA,NA,CASSVSPDSTYYEQYF,TGTGCCAGCAGCGTAAGCCCGGACAGCACTTACTACGAGCAGTACTTC
TRBJ1-5,TRBV28,NA,once,CASSSPAGTSGPQHF,TGTGCCAGCAGTTCCCCGGCGGGGACAAGTGGGCCCCAGCATTTT
TRBJ1-1,TRBV19,NA,NA,CASSMGNTEAFF,TGTGCCAGTAGTATGGGGAACACTGAAGCTTTCTTT
TRBJ2-7,TRBV9,NA,NA,CASSVEAHSYEQYF,TGTGCCAGCAGCGTAGAGGCTCACTCCTACGAGCAGTACTTC
TRBJ2-3,TRBV19,NA,NA,CASSIIVTSTDTQYF,TGTGCCAGTAGTATAATAGTAACTAGCACAGATACGCAGTATTTT
TRBJ2-5,TRBV3-1/TRBV3-2,NA,once,CASSLPVAGIQETQYF,TGTGCCAGCAGCCTCCCAGTGGCAGGGATCCAAGAGACCCAGTACTTC
TRBJ2-1,TRBV19,TRBD2,NA,CASCSGGSSYNEQFF,TGTGCCAGTTGTAGCGGGGGAAGCTCCTACAATGAGCAGTTCTTC
TRBJ1-2,TRBV28,NA,NA,CASSFTLDDNYDYGYTF,TGTGCCAGCAGTTTCACTCTGGACGATAATTATGACTATGGCTACACCTTC
TRBJ2-6,TRBV5-4,TRBD2,NA,CASSYGLAGAGGANVLTF,TGTGCCAGCAGCTACGGACTAGCGGGAGCAGGTGGGGCCAACGTCCTGACTTTC
TRBJ1-2,TRBV28,NA,NA,CASARQALDVGYTF,TGTGCCAGCGCCCGACAGGCCTTAGATGTCGGCTACACCTTC
TRBJ2-7,TRBV28,NA,once,CASRDTASYEQYF,TGTGCCAGCCGGGACACCGCCTCCTACGAGCAGTACTTC
TRBJ2-2,TRBV16,NA,NA,CASSQGPPGLPGELFF,TGTGCCAGCAGCCAAGGTCCACCCGGACTTCCCGGGGAGCTGTTTTTT
TRBJ2-7,TRBV6-6,NA,NA,CASSYGTYSNEQYF,TGTGCCAGCAGTTACGGGACCTACTCCAACGAGCAGTACTTC
TRBJ2-1,TRBV4-3,TRBD2,NA,CASSLGSGLAGGVEQFF,TGCGCCAGCAGCCTCGGTTCAGGACTAGCGGGAGGGGTTGAGCAGTTCTTC
TRBJ2-3,TRBV10-3,TRBD2,NA,CAISDSGGGSTDTQYF,TGTGCCATCAGCGATTCGGGAGGGGGGAGCACAGATACGCAGTATTTT
TRBJ2-2,TRBV5-1,NA,once,CASTRGSGELFF,TGCGCCAGCACTCGGGGGTCCGGGGAGCTGTTTTTT
TRBJ1-6,TRBV28,NA,NA,CASSSPGKSSYNSPLHF,TGTGCCAGCAGTTCCCCAGGGAAGAGCTCCTATAATTCACCCCTCCACTTT
TRBJ1-1,TRBV25-1,TRBD1,NA,CASRQGMNAFF,TGTGCCAGCCGACAGGGGATGAATGCTTTCTTT
TRBJ1-1,TRBV19,TRBD1,NA,CASSIVGTGPEAFF,TGTGCCAGTAGTATAGTGGGGACAGGCCCTGAAGCTTTCTTT
TRBJ1-5,TRBV2,NA,NA,CASRFSDSNQPQHF,TGTGCCAGCAGATTTTCCGATAGCAATCAGCCCCAGCATTTT
TRBJ1-2,TRBV27,NA,NA,CASSFLGSAYGYTF,TGTGCCAGCAGTTTTCTCGGTTCAGCCTATGGCTACACCTTC
TRBJ2-7,TRBV5-1,NA,NA,CASSGGDSNYEQYF,TGCGCCAGCAGCGGGGGGGACAGCAACTACGAGCAGTACTTC
TRBJ1-6,TRBV2,NA,NA,CASSESRGTDFSSYNSPLHF,TGTGCCAGCAGCGAGTCGCGCGGGACGGACTTCAGCTCCTATAATTCACCCCTCCACTTT
TRBJ2-5,TRBV18,NA,NA,CASSPSDAAQETQYF,TGTGCCAGCTCACCCAGTGATGCGGCCCAAGAGACCCAGTACTTC
TRBJ1-5,TRBV13,NA,NA,CASSKKGVMGNQPQHF,TGTGCCAGCAGCAAAAAAGGGGTTATGGGCAATCAGCCCCAGCATTTT
TRBJ2-6,TRBV5-1,NA,NA,CASSLGGAGANVLTF,TGCGCCAGCAGCTTGGGGGGGGCCGGGGCCAACGTCCTGACTTTC
TRBJ2-7,TRBV9,NA,NA,CASSQHEDYEQYF,TGTGCCAGCAGCCAACACGAGGACTACGAGCAGTACTTC
TRBJ1-3,TRBV7-8,NA,NA,CASSGGGPNGNTIYF,TGTGCCAGCAGCGGGGGGGGCCCTAATGGAAACACCATATATTTT
TRBJ2-1,TRBV28,NA,NA,CASSFGGIGALRQFF,TGTGCCAGCAGTTTTGGCGGGATTGGGGCCCTTAGGCAGTTCTTC
TRBJ2-2,TRBV7-7,TRBD2,NA,CASSFSRGDVGELFF,TGTGCCAGCAGTTTTTCCCGGGGGGACGTGGGGGAGCTGTTTTTT
TRBJ2-2,TRBV5-1,TRBD1,NA,CASSLSGGTGNTGELFF,TGCGCCAGCAGCTTGAGCGGAGGGACAGGTAACACCGGGGAGCTGTTTTTT
TRBJ2-7,TRBV6-5,NA,NA,CASSYGAGTPYEQYF,TGTGCCAGCAGTTACGGGGCAGGGACACCCTACGAGCAGTACTTC
TRBJ1-2,TRBV20-1,NA,NA,CSASYADYAYGYTF,TGCAGTGCTAGTTATGCCGACTACGCCTATGGCTACACCTTC
TRBJ1-6,TRBV6-6,NA,NA,CASSYLVNSPLHF,TGTGCCAGCAGTTATCTGGTAAATTCACCCCTCCACTTT
TRBJ2-7,TRBV25-1,NA,NA,CASSESPHEQYF,TGTGCCAGCAGTGAATCCCCCCACGAGCAGTACTTC
TRBJ1-2,TRBV28,NA,few,CASSFGVGGKYGYTF,TGTGCCAGCAGTTTTGGTGTGGGGGGCAAATATGGCTACACCTTC
TRBJ2-1,TRBV27,TRBD2,NA,CASIGTSAHNEQFF,TGTGCCAGCATTGGGACTAGCGCCCACAATGAGCAGTTCTTC
TRBJ2-2,TRBV29-1,TRBD1,NA,CSARDRPTGELFF,TGCAGCGCCCGGGACAGGCCCACCGGGGAGCTGTTTTTT
TRBJ2-3,TRBV7-9,NA,NA,CASSLRQGAADTQYF,TGTGCCAGCAGCTTACGGCAGGGTGCGGCAGATACGCAGTATTTT
TRBJ2-7,TRBV7-8,TRBD1,NA,CASSLVGTGDALRELSHEQYF,TGTGCCAGCAGCTTAGTAGGGACAGGGGACGCCTTGCGGGAGTTGTCCCACGAGCAGTACTTC